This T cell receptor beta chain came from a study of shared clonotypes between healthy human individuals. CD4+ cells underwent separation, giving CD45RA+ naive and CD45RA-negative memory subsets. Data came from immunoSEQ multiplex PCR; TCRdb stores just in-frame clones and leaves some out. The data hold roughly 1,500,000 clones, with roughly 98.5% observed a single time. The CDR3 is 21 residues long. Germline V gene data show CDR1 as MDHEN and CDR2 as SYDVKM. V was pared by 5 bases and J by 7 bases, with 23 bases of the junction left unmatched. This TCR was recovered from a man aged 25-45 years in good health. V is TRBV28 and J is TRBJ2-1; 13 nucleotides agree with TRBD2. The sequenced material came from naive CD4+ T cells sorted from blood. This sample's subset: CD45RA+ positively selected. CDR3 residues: CASSLSGVRSRTSGRKNEQFF. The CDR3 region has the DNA TGTGCCAGCAGTCTCTCCGGGGTAAGGTCCCGGACTAGCGGGAGAAAAAATGAGCAGTTCTTC.